Presented here are 18 T cell receptor beta chains from one specimen sequenced in a study of T-cell memory formation after mild COVID-19. TCRdb reprocessed the 5' RACE reads with MiXCR, giving one entry per CDR3 protein. The table records 350,000 to 500,000 distinct CDR3 sequences, less than 25% of them present only once. Material: PBMCs or a T cell subset sorted from them (not recorded which). These receptors all stem from an adult woman who had mild COVID-19 (a few samples of this study predate the infection). Cell type and time point are not known.

This clonotype was seen a handful of times. The chain links TRBV7-2 to TRBJ2-3; 12 bases are shared with TRBD2. The germline V gene has CDR1 SGHTA and CDR2 FQGNSA. The junction had 9 bases not matched to a gene; V was cut back by 5 bases and J by 6 bases. CDR3 size: 16 residues. CDR3 amino acids: CASSLRLAGDSDTQYF. CDR3 DNA: TGTGCCAGCAGCCTTAGACTAGCGGGAGATTCGGATACGCAGTATTTT.

This clonotype showed up just a few times. The chain has TRBV4-1 and TRBJ2-2, with a tentative D call TRBD2 (6 bases). CDR1 is MGHRA and CDR2 is YSYEKL in the germline V gene. Trimming left V 4 bases short and J 2 bases short, with 11 bases between. The CDR3 has 15 amino acids. CDR3: CASSLRDSNTGELFF. The CDR3 coding sequence is TGCGCCAGCAGCCTCCGGGACTCAAACACCGGGGAGCTGTTTTTT.

Only a few counts were recorded for this clonotype. V is TRBV20-1 and J is TRBJ2-7; 7 bases map to TRBD1. Germline V lookup: CDR1 DFQATT, CDR2 SNEGSKA (reference sequence). CDR3 length: 15 amino acids. The ends lost 6 bases at V and 3 bases at J; junction bases unmatched: 14. The CDR3 DNA is TGCAGTGCGGGGCGATTCGCGGACAGGTTCTACGAGCAGTACTTC. It yields the protein CSAGRFADRFYEQYF.

The chain links TRBV7-9 to TRBJ1-6; TRBD1 might be the D (6 bases). CDR3 length equals 15 residues. The V gene lost 1 base and the J gene lost 6 bases, with 10 bases spanning the gap. Germline CDR1 SEHNR, CDR2 FQNEAQ (reference sequence). In DNA, the CDR3 is TGTGCCAGCAGCTTAGAGCAGGGGATTAATTCACCCCTCCACTTT. Translation: CASSLEQGINSPLHF.

This chain joins TRBV7-8 and TRBJ1-1, with D possibly being TRBD1 (6 bases). The CDR3 covers 15 residues. The V end lost 0 bases, the J end lost 4 bases, and 12 bases lay between the germline ends. Looked up from germline, CDR1 is SGHVS and CDR2 is FQNEAQ. CDR3 DNA: TGTGCCAGCAGCTTAGCCCGTTGGGGGGCCACTGAAGCTTTCTTT. Protein: CASSLARWGATEAFF.

The V gene is TRBV12-3 or TRBV12-4, the J gene TRBJ2-2; TRBD1 aligns across 7 bases. The CDR3 has 15 amino acids. V shed 2 bases, J shed 4 bases, and the junction held 4 bases outside the gene matches. CDR3 nucleotides: TGTGCCAGCAGTTTAAGGGGGCTTAGCACCGGGGAGCTGTTTTTT. Encoded protein: CASSLRGLSTGELFF.

The rearrangement joins TRBV24-1 to TRBJ2-1; 9 bases agree with TRBD1. V trimming: 9 bases; J trimming: 7 bases; junction bases outside the gene matches: 12. Germline V lookup: CDR1 KGHDR, CDR2 SFDVKD. This CDR3 region has 15 residues. Here the CDR3 DNA reads TGTGCCACCGGAAAACAGGGGGCGGTATTGAATGAGCAGTTCTTC. Its translation: CATGKQGAVLNEQFF.

The J gene is TRBJ2-1, the V gene TRBV7-6; D may match TRBD1 or TRBD2 (5 bases each). This CDR3 has 17 residues. Trimming left V 4 bases short and J 2 bases short, with 18 bases between. Germline assignment: CDR1 SGHVS and CDR2 FNYEAQ. The DNA for the CDR3 is TGTGCCAGCAGCTCCGATCCGGGGCGGCCCCCCTACAATGAGCAGTTCTTC. The encoded protein is CASSSDPGRPPYNEQFF.

This clonotype was seen ten or more times. The chain uses TRBV14 and TRBJ2-2; D is undetermined. Deletions cut 1 base from V and 10 bases from J, with 7 bases between. The CDR3 consists of 12 residues. Germline loops: CDR1 SGHDN, CDR2 FVKESK. This chain's CDR3 is CASSQVAAELFF. The CDR3 nucleotides are TGTGCCAGCAGCCAAGTCGCGGCGGAGCTGTTTTTT.

At least ten counts were recorded for this clonotype. The V gene is TRBV9, the J gene TRBJ2-1; no firm D call. The CDR3 loop spans 13 amino acids. V was pared by 0 bases and J by 4 bases, with 5 bases between. Germline V gives CDR1 SGDLS, CDR2 YYNGEE. The CDR3 DNA reads as TGTGCCAGCAGCGTAGCGGAATACAATGAGCAGTTCTTC. It codes for CASSVAEYNEQFF. Full variable domain (missing parts from reference TRBV9 and TRBJ2-1): DSGVTQTPKHLITATGQRVTLRCSPRSGDLSVYWYQQSLDQGLQFLIQYYNGEERAKGNILERFSAQQFPDLHSELNLSSLELGDSALYFCASSVAEYNEQFFGPGTRLTVL.

This chain connects TRBV7-2 to TRBJ2-2, with TRBD1 matching over 8 bases. This CDR3 region has 16 residues. V shed 1 base and J 4 bases; nucleotides not matched to a gene: 5. Germline lookup yields CDR1 SGHTA and CDR2 FQGNSA. The CDR3 reads CASSLVGQGGTGELFF. DNA for the CDR3: TGTGCCAGCAGCTTAGTCGGACAGGGAGGCACCGGGGAGCTGTTTTTT.

The rearrangement uses TRBV7-2 and TRBJ2-7; 8 bases map to TRBD1. The CDR3 has 15 amino acids. The germline CDR1 and CDR2 sequences are SGHTA and FQGNSA. The V gene end was trimmed by 1 base and the J gene end by 7 bases; junction bases not matched to a gene: 9. The DNA for the CDR3 is TGTGCCAGCAGCTTAGGCCGGACAGGGAAAGGGGAGCAGTACTTC. Translating it yields CASSLGRTGKGEQYF.

This clonotype was counted between two and nine times. This chain links TRBV5-6 with TRBJ1-4; the D gene is possibly TRBD1 (5 bases). The V and J ends lost 0 bases and 6 bases respectively, with 12 bases between them. The CDR3 has 15 residues. Germline CDR1 and CDR2: SGHDT and YYEEEE. CDR3 nucleotide sequence: TGTGCCAGCAGCTTGGCCGGCAGGGCGGATGAAAAACTGTTTTTT. It specifies CASSLAGRADEKLFF.

The chain uses TRBV6-6 and TRBJ1-1; D remains unclear. From germline, CDR1 is MNHNY and CDR2 SVGAGI (reference sequence). Trimming cost V 7 bases and J 2 bases, with 14 bases left between them. The CDR3 is 14 amino acids. The CDR3 loop reads CASIPRGSNTEAFF. CDR3 sequence (DNA): TGTGCCAGCATCCCACGGGGTTCCAACACTGAAGCTTTCTTT.

The genes are TRBV4-2 and TRBJ2-5, with D possibly being TRBD1 (5 bases). The CDR3 length is 15 residues. The germline CDR1 and CDR2 sequences are LGHNA and YNFKEQ. The V gene lost 1 base and the J gene lost 5 bases, with 14 bases spanning the gap. The CDR3 loop is CASSQGDSSVETQYF. CDR3 in DNA: TGTGCCAGCAGCCAAGGTGACAGTTCAGTGGAGACCCAGTACTTC.

The V gene is TRBV7-8, the J gene TRBJ2-1; D is unclear. The CDR3 is 14 amino acids. Trimming stripped 1 base from V and 7 bases from J, with 11 bases between. CDR1 is SGHVS, CDR2 FQNEAQ, per germline. The CDR3 reads CASSLDRASNEQFF. DNA of the CDR3: TGTGCCAGCAGCTTAGACCGGGCCAGTAATGAGCAGTTCTTC.

The V call is TRBV2, the J call TRBJ2-2; 8 bases are a match to TRBD1. CDR1 SNHLY and CDR2 FYNNEI come from the germline V gene. With 5 bases clipped from V and 2 bases from J, the junction kept 7 bases outside the gene matches. There are 16 residues in the CDR3. The CDR3 region is CASSFQGARNTGELFF. In nucleotides, the CDR3 is TGTGCCAGCAGTTTTCAGGGGGCCCGTAACACCGGGGAGCTGTTTTTT. Variable domain in full (rest from reference TRBV2 and TRBJ2-2): EPEVTQTPSHQVTQMGQEVILRCVPISNHLYFYWYRQILGQKVEFLVSFYNNEISEKSEIFDDQFSVERPDGSNFTLKIRSTKLEDSAMYFCASSFQGARNTGELFFGEGSRLTVL.

This sequence joins TRBV24-1 and TRBJ2-2; D call uncertain. The CDR3 is 16 residues long. Between the trimmed V and J ends, which lost 3 bases and 2 bases, there was a span of 12 bases. Germline loops: CDR1 KGHDR, CDR2 SFDVKD. The CDR3 sequence is CATSDPSLSNTGELFF. Here the CDR3 DNA reads TGTGCCACCAGTGATCCTTCTCTGAGTAACACCGGGGAGCTGTTTTTT.